Listed here is a single T cell receptor beta chain. TCRdb keeps only in-frame clones here, not all; method: immunoSEQ multiplex PCR. Of about 2.3 million clones listed, approximately 93% are singletons. The germline CDR1 and CDR2 sequences are LNHDA and SQIVND (reference sequence). The J segment lost 4 bases and the V segment lost 2 bases, leaving 3 bases of the junction unmatched. The CDR3 sequence is 14 residues long. The data derive from a study of shared clonotypes between healthy human individuals. The rearrangement uses TRBV19 and TRBJ2-3; the match to TRBD1 covers 7 bases. The sequencing input was naive CD4+ T cells from PBMCs. Subset in this sample: CD45RA+ positively selected. The source is a man aged 18 to 29 in good health. Some clones in this sample may be carry-over from other donors' samples. CDR3 loop: CASSITGDPDTQYF. DNA of the CDR3: TGTGCCAGTAGTATAACAGGGGACCCAGATACGCAGTATTTT.